This T cell receptor beta chain appears in the sequencing data of a study of T cell responses to AZD1222 COVID-19 vaccine. Study background: The analysis combined second doses at about 4 or about 12 weeks.

Germline assignment: CDR1 LNHDA and CDR2 SQIVND (reference sequence). The length of the CDR3 is 13 residues. The V gene lost 7 bases and the J gene lost 4 bases, with 13 bases spanning the gap. General study results and limits: Among AZD1222 vaccinees, only five to seven were seropositive at baseline. Spike as a whole was targeted by vaccine-associated CD4 TCRs, dominant at 160-218 and 743-854. Without day 14 samples, only post-peak T cell repertoires were studied.

Concerning this clone itself: The antigen remains undetermined.

The repertoire was sequenced with immunoSEQ multiplex PCR; TCRdb's copy has only in-frame clones and lacks some. The sample has 75,000 to 90,000 clones, 86% seen once. This sequence joins TRBV19 and TRBJ1-2, with D possibly matching TRBD1 (5 bases). This sequence originates from an adult in good health. The sequenced sample was peripheral blood, obtained on day 0 of AZD1222 vaccination. For the CDR3, the DNA is TGTGCCAGTATGGGCAGGGAGGTCTATGGCTACACCTTC. It codes for CASMGREVYGYTF. The full variable domain, completed using reference TRBV19 and TRBJ1-2, is DGGITQSPKYLFRKEGQNVTLSCEQNLNHDAMYWYRQDPGQGLRLIYYSQIVNDFQKGDIAEGYSVSREKKESFPLTVTSAQKNPTAFYLCASMGREVYGYTFGSGTRLTVV.